These 21 T cell receptor beta chains were all obtained from the same sample, sequenced in a study of T-cell reconstitution after alpha-beta-depleted transplantation in children. Unique molecular identifiers were used in preparing the TCRbeta library. One entry per CDR3 protein, called by TCRdb with MiXCR from the PCR reads. The sample carries about 250,000 distinct CDR3 sequences, roughly a quarter recorded once. Sequencing used PBMCs, mostly from graft donor cells, obtained 360 days after TCRalphabeta/CD19-depleted stem cell transplant. The origin of the receptors is a female patient aged 2 to 10 who had a stem cell transplant for congenital amegakaryocytic thrombocytopenia, so the T cells may come from the graft donor.

This clonotype occurred a few times. V and J are TRBV2 and TRBJ2-5; 10 positions match TRBD2. Germline-derived CDR1 and CDR2 are SNHLY and FYNNEI. With 8 bases clipped from V and 2 bases from J, the junction kept 2 bases outside the gene matches. This CDR3 is built from 13 residues. This CDR3 is CASGLADQETQYF. The CDR3 DNA follows: TGTGCCAGCGGACTAGCGGATCAAGAGACCCAGTACTTC.

The chain uses TRBV7-8 and TRBJ1-2; 7 bases match TRBD1. The CDR3 sequence is 14 residues long. The germline V gene encodes CDR1 SGHVS and CDR2 FQNEAQ. Germline trimming cut 7 bases from V and 0 bases from J; bases unmatched to any gene: 5. CDR3 DNA: TGTGCCAGCAAGACAGGGCAAGCTAACTATGGCTACACCTTC. This codes for CASKTGQANYGYTF. Using reference TRBV7-8 and TRBJ1-2 for the parts outside the CDR3, the full variable domain is GAGVSQSPRYKVAKRGQDVALRCDPISGHVSLFWYQQALGQGPEFLTYFQNEAQLDKSGLPSDRFFAERPEGSVSTLKIQRTQQEDSAVYLCASKTGQANYGYTFGSGTRLTVV.

The rearrangement joins TRBV4-2 to TRBJ2-7; no reliable D call. From germline, CDR1 is LGHNA and CDR2 YNFKEQ. This CDR3 comprises 12 residues. V was trimmed by 3 bases and J by 6 bases, leaving 9 bases between them. The CDR3 loop reads CASSQTMGEQYF. The CDR3 region has the DNA TGTGCCAGCAGCCAGACCATGGGCGAGCAGTACTTC.

The rearrangement links TRBV12-3 or TRBV12-4 to TRBJ1-5; 8 bases match TRBD1. J was trimmed by 5 bases and V by 6 bases; bases with no gene match: 3. The CDR3 runs 13 residues. The CDR3 reads CASRQGGDQPQHF. The CDR3 DNA reads as TGTGCCAGCAGACAGGGGGGGGATCAGCCCCAGCATTTT.

This clonotype has a handful of counts. V gene TRBV20-1 combines with J gene TRBJ2-1; 8 nucleotides line up with TRBD1. The CDR3 totals 13 residues. Germline lookup yields CDR1 DFQATT and CDR2 SNEGSKA (reference sequence). V trimming: 5 bases; J trimming: 9 bases; junction bases outside the gene matches: 9. CDR3 in amino acids: CSAHWTGSGEQFF. CDR3 bases: TGCAGTGCTCACTGGACAGGGTCGGGTGAGCAGTTCTTC.

This clonotype showed up just a few times. This rearrangement joins TRBV11-2 to TRBJ2-7; 8 nucleotides match TRBD1. V was clipped by 3 bases and J by 4 bases; unmatched bases: 8. The V gene's germline CDR1 is SGHAT and CDR2 FQNNGV. This CDR3 spans 15 amino acids. The CDR3 reads CASSLGRGLGYEQYF. The CDR3 DNA is TGTGCCAGCAGCTTGGGCAGGGGGCTCGGATACGAGCAGTACTTC.

The chain combines TRBV6-5 with TRBJ2-1, with D unresolved. Germline values: CDR1 MNHEY, CDR2 SVGAGI. Deletions cut 2 bases from V and 0 bases from J, with 11 bases between. The CDR3 loop spans 16 amino acids. CDR3 loop: CASSYRRRSSYNEQFF. The DNA of the CDR3 is TGTGCCAGCAGTTACAGACGGCGGAGCTCCTACAATGAGCAGTTCTTC.

V and J are TRBV21-1 and TRBJ2-1; the DNA was not compared with TRBD1, the D call given in the table. TRBV21-1 is a pseudogene. This CDR3 is built from 18 residues. For the CDR3, the DNA is TGTGCCAGCAGCAAAGGCAGTAAAGGGGGAAGCTCCTACAATGAGCAGTTCTTC. The encoded protein is CASSKGSKGGSSYNEQFF.

In its sample, this clonotype was seen a few times. The chain combines TRBV6-5 with TRBJ1-2; D unresolved. In germline, CDR1 is MNHEY, CDR2 SVGAGI. The CDR3 is made up of 13 amino acids. Between the trimmed V and J ends, which lost 2 bases and 2 bases, there was a span of 6 bases. CDR3 in DNA: TGTGCCAGCAGTTACGCCCTAAACTATGGCTACACCTTC. Translation gives CASSYALNYGYTF.

The chain recombines TRBV12-3 or TRBV12-4 with TRBJ1-1; D gene ambiguous. The CDR3 has 15 amino acids. V shed 1 base and J shed 4 bases, with 13 bases lying between them. CDR3 sequence (DNA): TGTGCCAGCAGTTTAGTCGTCGCACAGAGCACTGAAGCTTTCTTT. Residues: CASSLVVAQSTEAFF.

This clonotype was counted a few times. This chain connects TRBV6-1 to TRBJ2-1; 11 bases agree with TRBD2. Germline loops: CDR1 MNHNS, CDR2 SASEGT. V lost 3 bases, J lost 7 bases, and 11 bases stayed unmatched. The CDR3 has 17 residues. CDR3 protein: CASSDRVLAGVWNEQFF. In nucleotides, the CDR3 is TGTGCCAGCAGTGACCGCGTACTAGCGGGAGTTTGGAATGAGCAGTTCTTC.

This clonotype was counted a few times. The J gene is TRBJ2-1, the V gene TRBV10-2, with 7 nucleotides matching TRBD2. CDR3 length equals 16 residues. J gave up 1 base and V 6 bases, and 9 bases lay outside the gene matches. Germline-derived CDR1 and CDR2 are WSHSY and SAAADI. CDR3 DNA sequence: TGCGCCAGCAGGGGAGCGACTAGCCGTTCCTACAATGAGCAGTTCTTC. Its protein is CASRGATSRSYNEQFF.

This clonotype has just a few counts. The rearrangement links TRBV3-1 to TRBJ2-4; no clear D. The CDR3 contains 17 residues. V shed 0 bases and J shed 4 bases, with 16 bases lying between them. The germline V gene encodes CDR1 LGHDT and CDR2 YNNKEL (reference sequence). CDR3 sequence reads: CASSQEALTGGKNIQYF. The CDR3 DNA sequence: TGTGCCAGCAGCCAAGAGGCCCTGACCGGCGGAAAAAACATTCAGTACTTC.

Only one count was recorded for this clonotype. The chain employs TRBV6-5 and TRBJ1-4; 7 bases are shared with TRBD1. There are 16 residues in the CDR3. V lost 3 bases and J lost 3; bases outside the gene matches: 7. Germline V gene sequence: CDR1 MNHEY, CDR2 SVGAGI. The CDR3, as DNA: TGTGCCAGCAGTTATTCTTACAGGGGAGCTAATGAAAAACTGTTTTTT. Amino acid sequence: CASSYSYRGANEKLFF.

The V gene is TRBV5-1, the J gene TRBJ2-1; 9 bases match TRBD2. Trimming took 0 bases from V and 8 from J; bases not matched to a gene: 6. CDR3 length: 15 amino acids. In germline, CDR1 is SGHRS, CDR2 YFSETQ. CDR3 protein: CASSLAIRTSDEQFF. DNA of the CDR3: TGCGCCAGCAGCTTGGCAATAAGGACTAGCGATGAGCAGTTCTTC.

The chain couples TRBV11-2 to TRBJ1-3; D call uncertain. CDR1 and CDR2 (germline): SGHAT, FQNNGV. The CDR3 extends over 15 amino acids. V lost 5 bases, J lost 2 bases, and 13 bases lay in between. In DNA form, the CDR3 reads TGTGCCAGCAGCCTAGGCGGTGTCGCTGGAAACACCATATATTTT. This gives the protein CASSLGGVAGNTIYF.

The gene calls are TRBV9 and TRBJ2-1; possible D gene TRBD1, 5 bases. The CDR3 length is 18 residues. Germline-derived CDR1 and CDR2 are SGDLS and YYNGEE. Trimming took off 4 bases at V and 4 bases at J, with 24 bases between the two ends. Here the CDR3 reads CASSPPPGQRANYNEQFF. CDR3 bases: TGTGCCAGCAGCCCCCCCCCAGGGCAGAGAGCCAATTACAATGAGCAGTTCTTC.

This clonotype was observed at least ten times. The rearrangement joins TRBV28 to TRBJ2-7; D is perhaps TRBD2 (6 bases). Trimming took 2 bases from V and 5 from J, leaving 13 bases between them. This CDR3 has 14 residues. Germline values: CDR1 MDHEN, CDR2 SYDVKM. The DNA for the CDR3 is TGTGCCAGCAGTTTAGGCGGGGCACAGGACGAGCAGTACTTC. Translating it yields CASSLGGAQDEQYF.

This clonotype came up a few times. This rearrangement joins TRBV5-1 to TRBJ2-5; weak D call: TRBD2 (5 bases). CDR3 length equals 18 residues. The germline V gene encodes CDR1 SGHRS and CDR2 YFSETQ. The germline V and J ends were trimmed by 7 bases and 1 base, with 26 bases remaining between them. The CDR3 bases are TGCGCCAGCGGGTGGGGTAAGGGCAGCGGAAGGACCCAAGAGACCCAGTACTTC. This codes for CASGWGKGSGRTQETQYF.

This clonotype was detected a few times. J is TRBJ1-4 and V is TRBV29-1; D is undetermined. Between the trimmed V and J ends, which lost 4 bases and 6 bases, there was a span of 9 bases. The CDR3 covers 12 residues. Per germline, CDR1 SQVTM and CDR2 ANQGSEA. CDR3 coding DNA: TGCAGCGTTGGAACGGGAGATGAAAAACTGTTTTTT. Translation: CSVGTGDEKLFF.

This clonotype was seen more than once but under ten times. This sequence joins TRBV24-1 and TRBJ1-2; 7 bases are shared with TRBD1. The germline V gene encodes CDR1 KGHDR and CDR2 SFDVKD. The CDR3 is 16 residues long. Losses at the gene ends were 0 bases for V and 4 bases for J; bases not matched to a gene: 7. CDR3 region: CATSDLKGARSYGYTF. CDR3 nucleotides: TGTGCCACCAGTGATTTGAAGGGGGCGCGAAGCTATGGCTACACCTTC.